The rows below give T cell receptor beta chains drawn from one sample of a study of blood T cells in healthy people across ages. TCRdb processed the 5' RACE reads anew with MiXCR; each CDR3 protein has one entry. The sample lists about 1,400,000 distinct CDR3 sequences; approximately 59% were seen once. The sample was blood. These TCRs come from a man younger than 30 in good health. Both conserved end residues are part of each CDR3. Each record gives: V gene, D gene, clone size, J gene, CDR3 DNA, CDR3 protein. D genes are given only for firm matches. Some rows have no size entry. The others give once, few or many, or a class for an expanded clone.

TRBV20-1	.	few	TRBJ1-4	TGCAGTGCTAGTGAGGCAGGCCCTGAAAAACTGTTTTTT	CSASEAGPEKLFF
TRBV5-6	TRBD1	.	TRBJ2-4	TGTGCCAGCAGCTTGGACAGGGGCTGGATGGCCAAAAACATTCAGTACTTC	CASSLDRGWMAKNIQYF
TRBV20-1	TRBD2	.	TRBJ2-5	TGCAGTGCCGACGTGGGACTAGCGGGAGAGACCCAGTACTTC	CSADVGLAGETQYF
TRBV6-6	TRBD2	.	TRBJ2-7	TGTGCCAGCAGTCGACCGACTAGCGGGAGGTACGAGCAGTACTTC	CASSRPTSGRYEQYF
TRBV5-1	TRBD1	.	TRBJ1-2	TGCGCCAGCAGCCGTACAGGGGGCGAGGATGGCTACACCTTC	CASSRTGGEDGYTF
TRBV18	TRBD1	.	TRBJ2-6	TGTGCCAGCCCATCCGGGACAGTGGTCTCTGGGGCCAACGTCCTGACTTTC	CASPSGTVVSGANVLTF
TRBV20-1	TRBD2	.	TRBJ2-3	TGCAGTGCTAGAGGGGGACTAGCGGGGCCGACGGGGGAGCAGTATTTT	CSARGGLAGPTGEQYF
TRBV6-5	.	few	TRBJ2-6	TGTGCCAGCAGTTACTCCCCCTCTGGGGCCAACGTCCTGACTTTC	CASSYSPSGANVLTF
TRBV7-9	.	once	TRBJ1-2	TGTGCCAGCAGCTTCTCTTCAGGGCCCTATGGCTACACCTTC	CASSFSSGPYGYTF
TRBV20-1	TRBD2	.	TRBJ2-1	TGCAGTGCTCGACTAGCGGGGGGGATCGGTGAGCAGTTCTTC	CSARLAGGIGEQFF
TRBV4-2	.	.	TRBJ1-1	TGTGCCAGCAGCCCGACTCAGTTGAACACTGAAGCTTTCTTT	CASSPTQLNTEAFF
TRBV20-1	.	.	TRBJ2-7	TGCAGTGCTGGGCCGTTACAGTCCTACGAGCAGTACTTC	CSAGPLQSYEQYF
TRBV5-1	.	once	TRBJ1-2	TGCGCCAGCAGCTTGGACCTGGAGGGGAACTATGGCTACACCTTC	CASSLDLEGNYGYTF
TRBV4-1	.	.	TRBJ2-5	TGCGCCAGCAGCCAAGAGGCCTGGGGCCAAGAGACCCAGTACTTC	CASSQEAWGQETQYF
TRBV7-2	.	.	TRBJ2-5	TGTGCCAGCAGCTTATCGTGGGCCTCTGAGACCCAGTACTTC	CASSLSWASETQYF
TRBV12-3/TRBV12-4	.	.	TRBJ2-7	TGTGCCAGCACTGGGGACGGTGCCTACGAGCAGTACTTC	CASTGDGAYEQYF
TRBV2	.	.	TRBJ1-6	TGTGCCAGCAGCGGTCCGGGCCGGGGAGAAGGTTCACCCCCCCACTTT	CASSGPGRGEGSPPHF
TRBV14	TRBD1	.	TRBJ2-7	TGTGCCAGCAGCCAACCGAGACAGGGTTCCTACGAGCAGTACTTC	CASSQPRQGSYEQYF
TRBV5-1	.	.	TRBJ2-1	TGCGCCAGCCGGCTTAGCGGTTACAATGAGCAGTTCTTC	CASRLSGYNEQFF
TRBV12-3/TRBV12-4	.	few	TRBJ2-3	TGTGCCAGCAGTCCGGACTATTATACGCAGTATTTT	CASSPDYYTQYF
TRBV29-1	.	.	TRBJ1-2	TGCAGCGTTACAGACACTGCCGGTGACTATGGCTACACCTTC	CSVTDTAGDYGYTF
TRBV29-1	.	.	TRBJ1-2	TGCAGCGTTGTACAGGGAGGTGGCTACACCTTC	CSVVQGGGYTF
TRBV20-1	.	.	TRBJ2-3	TGCAGTGCTAGTCCGCCGGGCGGGTACACAGATACGCAGTATTTT	CSASPPGGYTDTQYF
TRBV12-3/TRBV12-4	TRBD2	.	TRBJ2-7	TGTGCCAGCAGTTTGGGACTAGGGCCCTCCTACGAGCAGTACTTC	CASSLGLGPSYEQYF
TRBV11-2	.	.	TRBJ2-1	TGTGCCAGCAGCTCATACCATGGGCAGTCCTACAATGAGCAGTTCTTC	CASSSYHGQSYNEQFF